The clone carrying this TCR beta chain appeared once. The antigen remains unidentified. Repertoires were generated with immunoSEQ multiplex PCR, while TCRdb's copy carries only in-frame clones and drops some. The sample lists 200,000 to 250,000 clones, over 80% occurring once. The sample belongs to a study of cytomegalovirus exposure and HLA in healthy donors. Germline V lookup: CDR1 SGHVS, CDR2 FQNEAQ. With 1 base removed from V and 4 bases from J, the gap between germline ends came to 11 bases. This CDR3 contains 15 residues. Study-level points and caveats: Some 150 TCR beta chains were listed as cytomegalovirus-associated.

The sequence was collected from a woman aged 25 to 39 in good health and CMV-seropositive. The sequencing input was PBMCs. V and J are TRBV7-8 and TRBJ1-5; D unclear. The CDR3 loop is CASSLEFAGNQPQHF. The CDR3 nucleotides are TGTGCCAGCAGCTTAGAGTTTGCGGGAAATCAGCCCCAGCATTTT. Using reference TRBV7-8 and TRBJ1-5 for the parts outside the CDR3, the full variable domain is GAGVSQSPRYKVAKRGQDVALRCDPISGHVSLFWYQQALGQGPEFLTYFQNEAQLDKSGLPSDRFFAERPEGSVSTLKIQRTQQEDSAVYLCASSLEFAGNQPQHFGDGTRLSIL.